This entry lists 7 T cell receptor beta chains sequenced from one sample in a study of cytomegalovirus exposure and HLA in healthy donors (dated by TCRdb to 2017 to 2019). Library construction relied on the immunoSEQ multiplex PCR assay. The multiplex PCR relied on a mix of 60 forward primers for TCR Vbeta segments and 13 reverse primers for TCR Jbeta segments. Held by TCRdb, this immuneACCESS table contains in-frame sequences only and omits some clones. Under half of the omission traces to an unresolved V gene where checked; the cause of the rest is unknown. Across this sample there are nearly 300,000 clones, with approximately 90% seen only once. Of the sample, roughly 4% falls within the top ten clones. The sequenced material came from PBMCs. The receptor set was obtained from a man aged 35 to 55 in good health and CMV-seropositive.

V usage is TRBV18 and J usage is TRBJ2-2, with D possibly TRBD1 on 6 matching bases. The CDR3 is made up of 15 amino acids. Germline V lookup: CDR1 KGHSH, CDR2 LQKENI. V lost 2 bases to trimming and J lost 0 bases, with 7 bases between them. The CDR3 DNA is TGTGCCAGCTCACCAAACAGGGCGAACACCGGGGAGCTGTTTTTT. The encoded protein is CASSPNRANTGELFF.

The chain joins TRBV5-4 to TRBJ2-7; 7 bases are shared with TRBD1. V lost 0 bases, J lost 0 bases, and 3 bases stayed unmatched. This CDR3 is built from 15 residues. Germline lookup yields CDR1 SGHNT and CDR2 YYREEE (reference sequence). The CDR3 nucleotides are TGTGCCAGCAGCTTGGCCGGGACAGACTCCTACGAGCAGTACTTC. This encodes CASSLAGTDSYEQYF.

On this clone itself: Sequence at one end of the junction differs from germline and may be a read error. The chain combines TRBV7-9 with TRBJ1-2, with TRBD1 as a possible D gene (6 bases). Germline V gene data show CDR1 as SEHNR and CDR2 as FQNEAQ (reference sequence). This CDR3 has 14 residues. The chain's CDR3 is CSSSLKDSPYGYTF. DNA of the CDR3: TGTTCCAGCAGCTTAAAGGACAGTCCCTATGGCTACACCTTC.

This rearrangement joins TRBV2 to TRBJ2-3, with 8 bases fitting TRBD2. This CDR3 is 17 amino acids long. Trimming removed 0 bases from V and 4 bases from J; junction bases left unmatched: 9. CDR1 is SNHLY, CDR2 FYNNEI, per germline. For the CDR3, the DNA is TGTGCCAGCAGTGAAGCTTGGCGCGGGAGGTCCGCAGATACGCAGTATTTT. Protein sequence: CASSEAWRGRSADTQYF.

The chain employs TRBV2 and TRBJ1-2; D is uncertain. V gave up 0 bases and J gave up 5 bases, with 10 bases separating them. The CDR3 loop spans 14 amino acids. Germline CDR1 is SNHLY and CDR2 is FYNNEI. The CDR3 region is CASSEARTEYGYTF. CDR3 DNA sequence: TGTGCCAGCAGTGAAGCTCGGACTGAGTATGGCTACACCTTC.

This CDR3 reads CASSPTTYSGANVLTF. CDR3 sequence (DNA): TGTGCCAGCAGCCCCACCACCTACTCTGGGGCCAACGTCCTGACTTTC. This chain connects TRBV9 to TRBJ2-6; D is unresolved. This CDR3 spans 16 amino acids. Germline loops: CDR1 SGDLS, CDR2 YYNGEE. Trimming took off 4 bases at V and 0 bases at J, with 11 bases between the two ends.

V usage is TRBV18 and J usage is TRBJ2-3; a possible D gene is TRBD2 (5 bases). The CDR3 totals 15 residues. The V end was cut by 2 bases, the J end by 2 bases, with 11 bases between. Germline V gene lookup returns CDR1 KGHSH and CDR2 LQKENI. CDR3 in amino acids: CASSPSGVPTDTQYF. The CDR3 nucleotides are TGTGCCAGCTCACCATCCGGGGTCCCCACAGATACGCAGTATTTT.